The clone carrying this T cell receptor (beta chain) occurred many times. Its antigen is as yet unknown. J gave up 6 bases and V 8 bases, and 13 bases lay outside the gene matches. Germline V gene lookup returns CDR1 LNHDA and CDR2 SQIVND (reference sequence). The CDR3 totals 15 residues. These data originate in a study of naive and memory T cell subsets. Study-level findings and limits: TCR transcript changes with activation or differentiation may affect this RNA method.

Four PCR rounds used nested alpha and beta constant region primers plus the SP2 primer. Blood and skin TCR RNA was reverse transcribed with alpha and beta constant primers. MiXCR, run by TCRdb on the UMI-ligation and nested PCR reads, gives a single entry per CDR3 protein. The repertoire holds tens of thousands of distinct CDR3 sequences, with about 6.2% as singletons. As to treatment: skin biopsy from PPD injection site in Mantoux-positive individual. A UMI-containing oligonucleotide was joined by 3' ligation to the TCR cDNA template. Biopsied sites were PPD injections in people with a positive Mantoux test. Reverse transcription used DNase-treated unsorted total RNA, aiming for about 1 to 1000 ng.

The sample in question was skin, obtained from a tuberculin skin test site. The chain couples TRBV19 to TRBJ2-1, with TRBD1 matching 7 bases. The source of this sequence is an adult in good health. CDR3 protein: CASRPDRLAINEQFF. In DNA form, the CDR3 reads TGTGCCAGTCGACCGGACAGGCTAGCCATCAATGAGCAGTTCTTC.